Listed here is a single T cell receptor beta chain. This clone was picked up a small number of times. There is no known antigen for this receptor. The input lacks base qualities; no much larger clone sits a single base away. The immunoSEQ Assay, which uses bias-controlled multiplex PCR amplification of genomic DNA, was used to profile TCRbeta CDR3 regions. Per the authors' processing: To quantify the absolute abundance of each unique TCRbeta CDR3 region, the sequences were collapsed and filtered. Differential abundance was tested with a binomial (Fisher-equivalent) model and with a beta-binomial model adding time-dependent variance fitted from healthy donors. Clones with fewer than 5 combined templates were removed, and a clone was called differentially abundant if the clone's Benjamini-Hochberg FDR was below 0.01. In the beta-binomial model, variance was expressed as a function of the total template count across the two samples, in the form v = (b*log(k)+a)^2. TCRdb re-hosts the immuneACCESS table, in-frame sequences only. Its copies lack some clones; in the studies checked, an unresolved V gene accounts for under half of them, and the cause for the rest is not known. V and J calls and clone size are given by that table; D and trimming were obtained from the DNA. In all, the sample holds 100,000 to 150,000 clones, and 80% to 90% of those were seen once. Approximately 8.9% of the sample is in the top ten clones.

The sample is drawn from a study of identifying expanded T cells in peripheral blood (dated by TCRdb to the late 2010s). For the study in its entirety: Four technical replicates, made by sequencing separate aliquots from the same pool of genomic DNA, were compared pairwise.

During the collection period, no immune events, such as infections, were documented for the healthy donors. Blood repertoires from healthy donors were used as a training cohort for calibrating time-dependent variance in a beta-binomial model of differential abundance of T-cell clones. The training cohort comprised some 10 healthy donors, 3 female and 7 male. The donors were between about 29 and 65 years old, with an average age of around 42 years. Whole blood, obtained from a commercial supplier, was collected from each healthy donor at three time points spaced around 2 weeks apart. For immunosequencing, genomic DNA was extracted from whole blood that had not been sorted. From its cysteine to its phenylalanine, the CDR3 spans 12 amino acids. Just CDR3 DNA is preserved here, 36 bases in frame from base 1. CDR1 is given as SGHVS and CDR2 as FQNEAQ, both from the germline V gene. V drops 5 bases and J drops 6 bases, leaving 5 bases in between.

Study-level results and caveats: The authors expected that over much longer intervals, such as months to years, biological variance in healthy repertoires might increase even further. Across all healthy-donor time intervals, the beta-binomial model significantly lowered both the number of clones called differentially abundant and the false-positive rate. Roughly 1.2 differentially abundant clones were flagged by the binomial model between technical replicates, whereas about 16 and 20 were flagged over around two weeks and four weeks, respectively. In all healthy donors, the variance in clone template counts between samples taken roughly 14 days apart rose significantly as total template count increased.

The TCR sequence derives from a person aged 18 to 70 in good health. The chain is assembled from TRBV7-8 and TRBJ1-6; no D gene can be assigned with confidence. The sequencing input was blood. Here the CDR3 is given as CASSAINSPLHF. The DNA reads TGTGCCAGCAGCGCTATTAATTCACCCCTCCACTTT.